Below, 26 T cell receptor beta chains from the same sample are listed, as sequenced in a study of graft-versus-host responses after intestinal transplantation. The data were produced by immunoSEQ multiplex PCR, yet TCRdb's version contains in-frame clones alone and is incomplete. The sample includes over 20,000 clones, about 45% of them seen just once. This specimen was alloreactive CD4+ T cells from a mixed lymphocyte reaction culture, taken before intestinal transplant. The sample's subset: CFSE-low proliferating T cells sorted from roughly six-day pre-transplant mixed lymphocyte reaction (GvH or HvG direction). These receptors came from a human patient who received an intestinal transplant.

The chain couples TRBV6-1 to TRBJ1-4; 8 positions match TRBD1. The CDR3 consists of 14 residues. The V segment lost 5 bases and the J segment 6 bases; nucleotides outside the gene matches: 5. The germline V gene encodes CDR1 MNHNS and CDR2 SASEGT. CDR3 amino acids: CASSPGQDHEKLFF. The CDR3 DNA sequence: TGTGCCAGCAGTCCGGGACAGGACCATGAAAAACTGTTTTTT.

The V call is TRBV18, the J call TRBJ1-5; D might be TRBD1 (5 bases). V was clipped by 3 bases and J by 6 bases, with 15 bases between them. CDR1 is KGHSH and CDR2 is LQKENI in the germline V gene. This CDR3 comprises 15 residues. This CDR3 reads CASSPQSLGGQPQHF. CDR3 in DNA: TGTGCCAGCTCACCCCAGAGTCTCGGGGGTCAGCCCCAGCATTTT.

The CDR3 nucleotides read TGTGCCAGCAGTGATCCCACTAGCGGTACCTACGAGCAGTACTTC. Protein: CASSDPTSGTYEQYF. The V and J genes are TRBV25-1 and TRBJ2-7, with TRBD2 matching over 8 bases. Germline loops: CDR1 MGHDK, CDR2 SYGVNS. The CDR3 runs 15 residues. The V gene end was trimmed by 3 bases and the J gene end by 2 bases; junction bases not matched to a gene: 6.

V is TRBV10-3 and J is TRBJ1-1; 10 nucleotides agree with TRBD1. Germline V gene data show CDR1 as ENHRY and CDR2 as SYGVKD. V lost 7 bases, J lost 3 bases, and 5 bases stayed unmatched. The CDR3 spans 14 residues. The chain's CDR3 is CAITRQGADTEAFF. The DNA of the CDR3 is TGTGCCATCACCCGACAGGGGGCGGACACTGAAGCTTTCTTT.

J is TRBJ1-4 and V is TRBV7-9; D call uncertain. This CDR3 has 14 amino acids. Germline V lookup: CDR1 SEHNR, CDR2 FQNEAQ (reference sequence). V was trimmed by 1 base and J by 5 bases, leaving 8 bases between them. Here the CDR3 reads CASSLGQINEKLFF. The DNA for the CDR3 is TGTGCCAGCAGCTTAGGGCAGATAAATGAAAAACTGTTTTTT.

This clone occurred once. This chain joins TRBV5-4 and TRBJ1-1; no definite D call. The germline CDR1 and CDR2 sequences are SGHNT and YYREEE (reference sequence). The CDR3 runs 14 residues. Trimming took off 0 bases at V and 2 bases at J, with 8 bases between the two ends. The CDR3 loop reads CASSLDPLNTEAFF. In DNA form, the CDR3 reads TGTGCCAGCAGCTTGGATCCCCTCAACACTGAAGCTTTCTTT.

The chain is built from TRBV5-4 and TRBJ2-3; maybe TRBD2 (6 bases). The V gene lost 0 bases and the J gene lost 4 bases, with 12 bases spanning the gap. This CDR3 has 15 residues. Per the germline V gene, CDR1 is SGHNT and CDR2 is YYREEE (reference sequence). The CDR3 nucleotides are TGTGCCAGCAGCTTGGGCCGGGGGTGGGCAGATACGCAGTATTTT. As protein: CASSLGRGWADTQYF.

The chain has TRBV14 and TRBJ2-3; 7 bases are shared with TRBD1. J lost 1 base, V lost 5 bases, and 9 bases had no gene match. This CDR3 is built from 16 residues. Germline V CDR1 and CDR2: SGHDN, FVKESK. In DNA, the CDR3 is TGTGCCAGCAGCAAAAGAGTAGGGGGCCGCACAGATACGCAGTATTTT. This translates into CASSKRVGGRTDTQYF.

This clone has just a few counts. This chain links TRBV27 with TRBJ2-7, with D possibly TRBD1 on 6 matching bases. Per germline, CDR1 MNHEY and CDR2 SMNVEV (reference sequence). The CDR3 totals 15 residues. Trimming removed 5 bases from V and 2 bases from J, with 16 bases in between. The CDR3 region is CASSQNRDTAYEQYF. Here the CDR3 DNA reads TGTGCCAGCAGTCAGAACCGGGACACCGCCTACGAGCAGTACTTC.

The chain links TRBV7-6 to TRBJ1-3; D unresolved. From germline, CDR1 is SGHVS and CDR2 FNYEAQ. The CDR3 consists of 14 residues. Trimming took off 6 bases at V and 4 bases at J, with 13 bases between the two ends. DNA of the CDR3: TGTGCCAGCAGGGATGCTGGGGAGGGAAACACCATATATTTT. Translated, it gives CASRDAGEGNTIYF. Combining the CDR3 with reference TRBV7-6 and TRBJ1-3 gives the whole variable domain GAGVSQSPRYKVTKRGQDVALRCDPISGHVSLYWYRQALGQGPEFLTYFNYEAQQDKSGLPNDRFSAERPEGSISTLTIQRTEQRDSAMYRCASRDAGEGNTIYFGEGSWLTVV.

This clone turned up a few times. V usage is TRBV11-3 and J usage is TRBJ2-3; 8 bases line up with TRBD2. The germline gives CDR1 SGHNT, CDR2 YENEEA. The J segment lost 4 bases and the V segment lost 5 bases, leaving 8 bases of the junction unmatched. This CDR3 is 15 amino acids long. CDR3 in amino acids: CASSRGGARPDTQYF. The CDR3 DNA sequence: TGTGCCAGCAGCCGGGGGGGGGCGCGCCCAGATACGCAGTATTTT.

The CDR3 loop is CSVEGPGQGYYEQYF. CDR3 sequence (DNA): TGCAGCGTTGAAGGCCCAGGACAGGGTTACTACGAGCAGTACTTC. The chain employs TRBV29-1 and TRBJ2-7; 8 bases are a match to TRBD1. CDR1 SQVTM and CDR2 ANQGSEA come from the germline V gene. This CDR3 spans 15 amino acids. The junction had 8 bases not matched to a gene; V was cut back by 1 base and J by 3 bases.

The chain couples TRBV5-1 to TRBJ2-2; D is unclear. The length of the CDR3 is 14 residues. Trimming took off 0 bases at V and 2 bases at J, with 5 bases between the two ends. Germline V gene sequence: CDR1 SGHRS, CDR2 YFSETQ. The CDR3 nucleotides read TGCGCCAGCAGCTTGGTATTAAACACCGGGGAGCTGTTTTTT. Amino acid sequence: CASSLVLNTGELFF.

This clone was counted between two and nine times. V is TRBV5-4 and J is TRBJ2-5; D is undetermined. V was shortened by 4 bases and J by 3 bases, with 4 bases between the two germline ends. CDR1 and CDR2 (germline): SGHNT, YYREEE (reference sequence). This CDR3 has 11 residues. DNA of the CDR3: TGTGCCAGCAGCCTAGAAGAGACCCAGTACTTC. Protein sequence: CASSLEETQYF.

CDR3 in DNA: TGTGCCATCAGGGGACAGGGGACTTCACCCCTCCACTTT. It codes for CAIRGQGTSPLHF. The chain combines TRBV10-3 with TRBJ1-6, with 10 bases lining up with TRBD1. CDR1 and CDR2 from the germline V gene are ENHRY and SYGVKD. This CDR3 has 13 residues. Trimming took 6 bases from V and 9 from J; bases not matched to a gene: 2.

This clone was picked up a small number of times. This chain links TRBV2 with TRBJ2-6; 8 nucleotides line up with TRBD1. Germline-derived CDR1 and CDR2 are SNHLY and FYNNEI. The V gene end was trimmed by 8 bases and the J gene end by 0 bases; junction bases not matched to a gene: 9. This CDR3 is 17 amino acids long. The CDR3 loop is CASPRQGLSSGANVLTF. For the CDR3, the DNA is TGTGCCAGCCCAAGACAGGGGCTGAGCTCTGGGGCCAACGTCCTGACTTTC.

There are a few counts of this clone. The chain uses TRBV18 and TRBJ1-2; D not certain. In germline, CDR1 is KGHSH, CDR2 LQKENI. The V gene lost 2 bases and the J gene lost 4 bases, with 14 bases spanning the gap. This CDR3 region has 15 residues. This CDR3 is CASSPATDKAYGYTF. In DNA form, the CDR3 reads TGTGCCAGCTCACCAGCAACAGATAAGGCCTATGGCTACACCTTC.

V gene TRBV5-1 combines with J gene TRBJ2-2; D is undetermined. Germline lookup yields CDR1 SGHRS and CDR2 YFSETQ. CDR3 length: 13 amino acids. The germline V and J ends were trimmed by 0 bases and 4 bases, with 4 bases remaining between them. Written as DNA, the CDR3 is TGCGCCAGCAGCTTGGCTAGCACCGGGGAGCTGTTTTTT. This gives the protein CASSLASTGELFF.

This clone was observed a handful of times. The chain carries TRBV7-9 and TRBJ1-5; weak D call: TRBD1 (6 bases). Trimming removed 1 base from V and 7 bases from J, with 11 bases in between. The CDR3 has 14 residues. Germline V gene lookup returns CDR1 SEHNR and CDR2 FQNEAQ (reference sequence). The CDR3 coding sequence is TGTGCCAGCAGCTTAGACAGGGTAATGCAGCCCCAGCATTTT. This sequence encodes CASSLDRVMQPQHF.

With regard to this clone: Other DNA sequences of this sample code for an identical CDR3. The chain carries TRBV5-1 and TRBJ2-2; D is possibly TRBD2 (7 bases). Per the germline V gene, CDR1 is SGHRS and CDR2 is YFSETQ. CDR3 length equals 17 residues. The V gene lost 1 base and the J gene lost 3 bases, with 16 bases spanning the gap. The CDR3 reads CASSLSYGGRDTGELFF. The CDR3 DNA sequence: TGCGCCAGCAGCTTGTCCTACGGGGGGCGCGACACCGGGGAGCTGTTTTTT.

This chain joins TRBV5-4 and TRBJ1-2, with D unclear. Germline V CDR1 and CDR2: SGHNT, YYREEE (reference sequence). Trimming left V 1 base short and J 7 bases short, with 8 bases between. This CDR3 has 12 amino acids. The CDR3 nucleotides are TGTGCCAGCAGCTTGTTACTAGTTGGCTACACCTTC. As protein: CASSLLLVGYTF.

The rearrangement joins TRBV1 to TRBJ2-7; the tabulated D call, TRBD2, remains unverified against the DNA. TRBV1 is a pseudogene locus. The CDR3 contains 16 residues. CDR3 in amino acids: CTSSHQARDFSYEQYF. CDR3 nucleotides: TGCACCAGCAGCCACCAAGCACGGGACTTCTCCTACGAGCAGTACTTC.

The genes are TRBV18 and TRBJ1-6; a weak D match, TRBD1 (5 bases). The CDR3 extends over 16 amino acids. Trimming took off 3 bases at V and 7 bases at J, with 16 bases between the two ends. CDR1 KGHSH and CDR2 LQKENI come from the germline V gene. In DNA, the CDR3 is TGTGCCAGCTCACCGTGGTTGCAGGGTGAAAATTCACCCCTCCACTTT. Translating it yields CASSPWLQGENSPLHF.

The V gene is TRBV5-5, the J gene TRBJ2-3, with unresolved D. Germline V gives CDR1 SGHKS, CDR2 YYEKEE (reference sequence). V shed 3 bases and J shed 2 bases, with 7 bases lying between them. The CDR3 is 13 residues long. This CDR3 is CASSSQYTDTQYF. CDR3 DNA: TGTGCCAGCAGCTCGCAGTACACAGATACGCAGTATTTT.

V gene TRBV10-3 combines with J gene TRBJ2-4, with D possibly being TRBD2 (5 bases). The length of the CDR3 is 13 residues. V was cut by 3 bases and J by 6 bases, with 9 bases left in between. Germline V lookup: CDR1 ENHRY, CDR2 SYGVKD. The CDR3 nucleotides read TGTGCCATCAGTGAACTAGTTGGAAACATTCAGTACTTC. Amino acids: CAISELVGNIQYF.

This clone was counted a few times. V and J are TRBV29-1 and TRBJ2-3; D is unresolved. Trimming pared 5 bases from V and 6 bases from J, leaving 12 bases between. This CDR3 comprises 12 residues. Germline-derived CDR1 and CDR2 are SQVTM and ANQGSEA. CDR3: CSVIKILDTQYF. DNA of the CDR3: TGCAGCGTTATAAAAATTTTGGATACGCAGTATTTT.